This TCR beta chain was captured by sequencing in a study of blood T cell repertoires in COVID-19 (dated by TCRdb to 2018 to 2020). For context, the study as a whole: Samples from collaborators originated in the United States, Italy and Spain and spanned both the acute and convalescent phases of COVID-19. The material from the prospective study consisted of cDNA or gDNA derived from T cells, B-cell-depleted T cells, or PBMCs. Subjects who had been exposed to COVID-19, were actively infected with it, or had recovered from it provided the deeply sampled blood TCRbeta repertoires that made up the dataset. The repertoires were released in a freely available public database meant as a resource for research on the immune response to SARS-CoV-2. The samples were drawn from the first 160 participants of the ongoing ImmuneRACE study and from under 1,500 subjects provided by 6 global collaborators. Sample metadata almost always included a de-identified subject ID, COVID-19 status, age in years and sex. HLA class I and class II types, where available, came from metadata supplied by the sample provider rather than from assay-based typing.

Summary of the overall study and its limitations: How much clinical and demographic metadata was included differed by source and by participant, and the metadata was provided uncurated.

TCRbeta CDR3 regions were amplified from genomic DNA by means of the immunoSEQ Assay, a bias-controlled multiplex PCR. The paper's processing steps were these. Within the assay, amplification of reference gene primers was used to estimate how many nucleated cells each sample contained. To quantify the absolute abundance of each unique TCRbeta CDR3 rearrangement, sequence reads were collapsed and filtered. For each sample, productive Simpson clonality was calculated as the square root of Simpson's diversity index over productive rearrangements. The table was pulled from immuneACCESS by TCRdb, which kept in-frame rearrangements only. Such tables lose some clones; where checked, under half of the loss comes from unresolved V genes, and the rest has no known cause. V and J calls and clone size are those listed in that table; D and trimming were worked out from the DNA. Present in this sample are about 300,000 clones, 89% of which were seen just once. 2.9% of the sample rests with the top ten.

There are 14 amino acids in the CDR3, from cysteine to phenylalanine inclusive. Only the CDR3 part of the read is kept: 42 bases, read in frame from the first base. CDR1 and CDR2 are drawn from the germline V gene (reference sequence): LNHDA, SQIVND. Trimming leaves V shorter by 7 bases and J shorter by 4 bases, with the junction holding 9 bases beyond the gene matches. Comments on this clone: The target of this receptor is not known. The input lacks base qualities; no much larger clone sits a single base away.

Participants in the prospective study were aged about 18 to 90 years, lived in about two dozen United States geographic areas, and enrolled through a virtual design. To assign participants to cohorts, the prospective study relied on clinical history that participants themselves reported in a screening survey and a study questionnaire. A participant counted as exposed if, within 2 weeks of entering the study, that participant had been in contact with someone who had a PCR-confirmed or clinician-diagnosed COVID-19 case. Mobile phlebotomists in the prospective study collected whole blood, serum and a nasopharyngeal or oropharyngeal swab from every participant. Additional blood draws and questionnaires over an approximately two-month period could optionally be provided by prospective study participants. Before DNA extraction, blood samples from the prospective study were shipped at room temperature or frozen.

The clonotype comes from a woman aged 45-65 years who had been exposed to COVID-19. The chain links TRBV19 with TRBJ2-5; 7 central bases correspond to TRBD1. Sequences were obtained from PBMCs or T cells enriched from blood (not recorded which). Read as DNA, the sequence is TGTGCCAGTACTGACAGGGAGAAGCTAGAGACCCAGTACTTC. This sequence encodes CASTDREKLETQYF.